This is a list of T cell receptor beta chains from one sample in a study of naive and memory T cell subsets. TCRdb used MiXCR to reprocess the UMI-ligation and nested PCR reads, holding one entry per CDR3 protein. The data show 150,000 or so distinct CDR3 sequences, 22% seen once. The material sequenced was naive CD4+ T cells from blood. These receptors were obtained from a human donor in good health. Each CDR3 is given with its conserved first and last residue. Fields, in order: D gene, V gene, J gene, clone size, CDR3 DNA, CDR3 protein. The D gene is left open where the match is weak. Size tells how often a clone was seen (once, few, many) or the class of an expanded clone, and some rows leave it out.

-	TRBV5-1	TRBJ1-1	few	TGCGCCAGCAGCTTGGAACAGAGAATGAACACTGAAGCTTTCTTT	CASSLEQRMNTEAFF
-	TRBV18	TRBJ2-3	many	TGTGCCAGCTCTCCCTTGGGAGATACGCAGTATTTT	CASSPLGDTQYF
-	TRBV6-5	TRBJ1-4	-	TGTGCCAGCAGTCGCGGACCTGCGGCTAATGAAAAACTGTTTTTT	CASSRGPAANEKLFF
-	TRBV7-6	TRBJ2-2	-	TGTGCCAGCAGCTTATTGGTCCCGGGACCCATGGGCAATAACGGGGAGCTGTTTTTT	CASSLLVPGPMGNNGELFF
-	TRBV5-1	TRBJ1-1	few	TGCGCCAGCAGCTTGGATGGGGTATGGAACACTGAAGCTTTCTTT	CASSLDGVWNTEAFF
-	TRBV20-1	TRBJ2-3	many	TGCAGTGCTAGTCTCGGCGGATTCACAGATACGCAGTATTTT	CSASLGGFTDTQYF
TRBD2	TRBV2	TRBJ2-7	-	TGTGCCAGCAGCAAAGCGGGACTAGCGGGAGACGAGCAGTACTTC	CASSKAGLAGDEQYF
TRBD2	TRBV6-6	TRBJ2-3	-	TGTGCCAGCAGTTGGCGGGGGACAGATACGCAGTATTTT	CASSWRGTDTQYF
TRBD2	TRBV18	TRBJ2-7	-	TGTGCCAGCTCACCTAGGGAGGGTGGATACGAGCAGTACTTC	CASSPREGGYEQYF
-	TRBV9	TRBJ2-1	-	TGTGCCAGCAGCGTAGCTCTTCCCCCGGGTGATGAGCAGTTCTTC	CASSVALPPGDEQFF
TRBD2	TRBV4-1	TRBJ2-1	-	TGCGCCAGCAGCCAAACTAGCGTTAGTTACAATGAGCAGTTCTTC	CASSQTSVSYNEQFF
-	TRBV29-1	TRBJ1-1	few	TGCAGCGTTGAAGTTGGATCGGGGTATACTGAAGCTTTCTTT	CSVEVGSGYTEAFF
-	TRBV19	TRBJ1-2	-	TGTGCCAGTGGTCCGGGAACAGGCAACCATCAGAGCTATGGCTACACCTTC	CASGPGTGNHQSYGYTF
-	TRBV4-3	TRBJ2-2	-	TGCGCCAGCAGCCAAGTTGAGGCCGGGGAGCTGTTTTTT	CASSQVEAGELFF
TRBD1	TRBV18	TRBJ1-4	-	TGTGCCAGCTCAACAGGGGCCCGCGAAAAACTGTTTTTT	CASSTGAREKLFF
-	TRBV12-3/TRBV12-4	TRBJ2-7	many	TGTGCCAGCAGGAATAGTGGGGTCGCCGAGCAGTACTTC	CASRNSGVAEQYF
TRBD1	TRBV7-2	TRBJ1-1	few	TGTGCCAGCAGCAGGAGGACAGGGAGTGACACTGAAGCTTTCTTT	CASSRRTGSDTEAFF
TRBD2	TRBV7-9	TRBJ2-1	-	TGTGCCAGCAGCTTGACTAGCGGGGTAAATGAGCAGTTCTTC	CASSLTSGVNEQFF
-	TRBV4-1	TRBJ1-1	few	TGCGCCAGCAGCCAAGATCCAGGCCTGAACACTGAAGCTTTCTTT	CASSQDPGLNTEAFF
TRBD1	TRBV14	TRBJ2-2	few	TGTGCCAGCAGCCAACGGACAGGGTTGCGCACCGGGGAGCTGTTTTTT	CASSQRTGLRTGELFF
-	TRBV6-5	TRBJ2-1	many	TGTGCCAGCAGTTACTCGCCAAGCTCCTACAATGAGCAGTTCTTC	CASSYSPSSYNEQFF
-	TRBV5-6	TRBJ1-1	few	TGTGCCAGCAGCTTCGGGACGGCTATGAACACTGAAGCTTTCTTT	CASSFGTAMNTEAFF
TRBD1	TRBV12-3/TRBV12-4	TRBJ2-1	many	TGTGCCAGCAGTGGATCCGGGACAGGGGGACGAGAGTGGTTCTTC	CASSGSGTGGREWFF
-	TRBV20-1	TRBJ2-7	few	TGCAGTGCCTCACAGAGCTACGAGCAGTACTTC	CSASQSYEQYF
-	TRBV29-1	TRBJ2-4	many	TGCAGCGTGGCGGATCTCGGGCTAGCCAAAAACATTCAGTACTTC	CSVADLGLAKNIQYF
TRBD1	TRBV29-1	TRBJ2-5	few	TGCAGCGTTGGGAAGTATACAGGGGTGGAGACCCAGTACTTC	CSVGKYTGVETQYF
TRBD1	TRBV28	TRBJ1-6	few	TGTGCCAGCGGGGCAGGGGGCGTCTCACCCCTCCACTTT	CASGAGGVSPLHF
-	TRBV30	TRBJ2-5	-	TGTGCCTGGATTAAAAAGGGGGTACAAGAGACCCAGTACTTC	CAWIKKGVQETQYF
TRBD2	TRBV5-1	TRBJ2-1	many	TGCGCCAGCCGACTAGCTTCCCCCTACAATGAGCAGTTCTTC	CASRLASPYNEQFF
-	TRBV14	TRBJ2-2	few	TGTGCCAGCAGCCAAGGCCTCATCACCGGGGAGCTGTTTTTT	CASSQGLITGELFF
-	TRBV12-3/TRBV12-4	TRBJ1-6	-	TGTGCCAGCAGTTTGAAGGCAGGGCCCCTCACCCTCCACTTT	CASSLKAGPLTLHF
-	TRBV30	TRBJ2-1	-	TGTGCCTGGAGGAGGGGGGTCGGCGATGAGCAGTTCTTC	CAWRRGVGDEQFF
-	TRBV29-1	TRBJ1-4	few	TGCAGCGTTGGGGACACGACTGAAAAACTGTTTTTT	CSVGDTTEKLFF
TRBD1	TRBV6-6	TRBJ2-7	-	TGTGCCAGCAGCCGGAAACTCAACAGGGGAATCTACGAGCAGTACTTC	CASSRKLNRGIYEQYF
-	TRBV7-6	TRBJ1-1	-	TGTGCCAGCAGCGTACAGGGTAACACTGAAGCTTTCTTT	CASSVQGNTEAFF
-	TRBV5-1	TRBJ2-1	-	TGCGCCAGCAGCTTGGAAGGGAGCTCCTACAATGAGCAGTTCTTC	CASSLEGSSYNEQFF
-	TRBV25-1	TRBJ2-2	-	TGTGCCAGCAGTGCCCTGAAGGGCCTCGGGGAGCTGTTTTTT	CASSALKGLGELFF
-	TRBV3-1	TRBJ2-7	-	TGTGCCAGCAGCTTTTGGTACGCATCCGGACTTACCTTC	CASSFWYASGLTF
-	TRBV7-9	TRBJ2-7	-	TGTGCCAGCAGCCCTCTGTGGAAATACGAGCAGTACTTC	CASSPLWKYEQYF
TRBD1	TRBV6-5	TRBJ2-4	-	TGTGCCAGCGGTTATTTCGGGACAGGGGCAACACTAGCCAAAAACATTCAGTACTTC	CASGYFGTGATLAKNIQYF
-	TRBV5-1	TRBJ1-2	many	TGCGCCAGCAGCTTAAAACCTTCCAAAGGGCTGGACTATGGCTACACCTTC	CASSLKPSKGLDYGYTF
-	TRBV29-1	TRBJ1-1	-	TGCAGCGTTCGGCAGGGGAGTCCGAACACTGAAGCTTTCTTT	CSVRQGSPNTEAFF
-	TRBV12-3/TRBV12-4	TRBJ1-5	-	TGTGCCAGCAGTTCAGAGGTCGGCAATCAGCCCCAGCATTTT	CASSSEVGNQPQHF
TRBD1	TRBV20-1	TRBJ2-7	-	TGCAGTGCCCGGGACAGGGGGTTCATTAGCTACGAGCAGTACTTC	CSARDRGFISYEQYF
-	TRBV20-1	TRBJ2-7	few	TGCAGTGCTAGAGATTACGGGAGTCCCCCCTACGAGCAGTACTTC	CSARDYGSPPYEQYF
TRBD1	TRBV7-9	TRBJ1-5	-	TGTGCCAGCAGTCACAGGGGGGATCAGCCCCAGCATTTT	CASSHRGDQPQHF
-	TRBV12-3/TRBV12-4	TRBJ1-6	few	TGTGCCAGCAGCAAACTAAACAGGGCGACCTCTCCTAATTCACCCCTCCACTTT	CASSKLNRATSPNSPLHF
-	TRBV28	TRBJ2-5	-	TGTGCAACCAGTTCGGGGGAGACCCAGTACTTC	CATSSGETQYF